The 18 T cell receptor beta chains below were found in one sample sequenced in a study of blood T cell repertoires in COVID-19. Profiling relied on immunoSEQ multiplex PCR, and the TCRdb table lists in-frame clones only, not all of them. This repertoire shows 270,000 or so clones, 85% to 90% found once; its top ten account for approximately 4%. Material for sequencing was PBMCs or T cells enriched from blood (not recorded which). Receptors originate from a woman in her 30s with acute COVID-19.

DNA for the CDR3: TGTGCCAGCAGCGTGAGCACAGGGGGCTCAAGCTACACCTTC. Encoded protein: CASSVSTGGSSYTF. The V gene is TRBV9, the J gene TRBJ1-2, with 9 bases lining up with TRBD1. With 2 bases clipped from V and 9 bases from J, the junction kept 8 bases outside the gene matches. Germline-derived CDR1 and CDR2 are SGDLS and YYNGEE. CDR3 length: 14 amino acids.

V and J are TRBV7-9 and TRBJ2-7; 12 bases match TRBD2. The germline V gene encodes CDR1 SEHNR and CDR2 FQNEAQ (reference sequence). J gave up 5 bases and V 1 base, and 9 bases lay outside the gene matches. The CDR3 length is 17 residues. The CDR3 loop is CASSLGGTSGLGDEQYF. For the CDR3, the DNA is TGTGCCAGCAGCTTAGGCGGGACTAGCGGGCTCGGCGACGAGCAGTACTTC. Full variable domain (rest looked up from reference TRBV7-9 and TRBJ2-7): DTGVSQNPRHKITKRGQNVTFRCDPISEHNRLYWYRQTLGQGPEFLTYFQNEAQLEKSRLLSDRFSAERPKGSFSTLEIQRTEQGDSAMYLCASSLGGTSGLGDEQYFGPGTRLTVT.

V gene TRBV28 combines with J gene TRBJ1-5; D possibly corresponds to TRBD1 (6 bases). Trimming removed 7 bases at V and 7 bases at J, with 14 bases between. In germline, CDR1 is MDHEN, CDR2 SYDVKM. The CDR3 runs to 13 residues. DNA for the CDR3: TGTGCCAGCACCGGGACACGAGCCCAGCCCCAGCATTTT. As protein: CASTGTRAQPQHF.

The chain couples TRBV7-3 to TRBJ2-3; D is undetermined. From germline, CDR1 is SGHTA and CDR2 FQGTGA. The CDR3 is 13 residues long. The V end was cut by 5 bases, the J end by 5 bases, with 11 bases between. CDR3 DNA sequence: TGTGCCAGCAGCCTAGGTAATCAAGATACGCAGTATTTT. Protein: CASSLGNQDTQYF.

The chain combines TRBV27 with TRBJ1-5, with a possible D match to TRBD1 (5 bases). The CDR3 is made up of 14 amino acids. Trimming took 1 base from V and 7 from J, leaving 11 bases between them. Germline CDR1 MNHEY, CDR2 SMNVEV (reference sequence). In DNA form, the CDR3 reads TGTGCCAGCAGTTTATTCTCAGGGTGGCAGCCCCAGCATTTT. Protein product: CASSLFSGWQPQHF.

The rearrangement uses TRBV9 and TRBJ1-2, with 7 positions matching TRBD1. CDR1 and CDR2 (germline): SGDLS, YYNGEE. The CDR3 totals 13 residues. V lost 0 bases, J lost 8 bases, and 4 bases stayed unmatched. The CDR3 reads CASSVDGGGGYTF. CDR3 in DNA: TGTGCCAGCAGCGTAGACGGAGGGGGCGGCTACACCTTC. Full variable domain (outside the CDR3, taken from reference TRBV9 and TRBJ1-2): DSGVTQTPKHLITATGQRVTLRCSPRSGDLSVYWYQQSLDQGLQFLIQYYNGEERAKGNILERFSAQQFPDLHSELNLSSLELGDSALYFCASSVDGGGGYTFGSGTRLTVV.

The J gene is TRBJ2-2, the V gene TRBV5-5; D might be TRBD1 (6 bases). CDR1 and CDR2 (germline): SGHKS, YYEKEE (reference sequence). CDR3 size: 15 residues. V lost 4 bases to trimming and J lost 5 bases, with 15 bases between them. CDR3 region: CASSQQGQTTGELFF. The CDR3 DNA follows: TGTGCCAGCAGCCAGCAAGGACAGACAACCGGGGAGCTGTTTTTT.

This sequence joins TRBV28 and TRBJ2-3, with 11 bases identical to TRBD2. The germline gives CDR1 MDHEN, CDR2 SYDVKM. Germline trimming cut 8 bases from V and 4 bases from J; bases unmatched to any gene: 11. The CDR3 extends over 16 amino acids. CDR3 protein: CASVKTSGAGADTQYF. CDR3 in DNA: TGTGCCAGCGTCAAGACTAGCGGGGCGGGGGCAGATACGCAGTATTTT.

This chain links TRBV12-3 or TRBV12-4 with TRBJ2-1; no firm D call. V shed 8 bases and J shed 8 bases, with 16 bases lying between them. The CDR3 has 13 residues. The CDR3 is CASRSSPLHEQFF. The CDR3 bases are TGTGCCAGCCGGTCCTCCCCCTTGCATGAGCAGTTCTTC.

V usage is TRBV9 and J usage is TRBJ2-6; the D gene is possibly TRBD1 (6 bases). CDR1 and CDR2 (germline): SGDLS, YYNGEE. The germline V and J ends were trimmed by 0 bases and 2 bases, with 15 bases remaining between them. This CDR3 contains 18 residues. CDR3 in amino acids: CASSVDAGVYPGANVLTF. The CDR3 coding sequence is TGTGCCAGCAGCGTAGACGCAGGGGTATACCCTGGGGCCAACGTCCTGACTTTC.

Only one count was recorded for this clone. A junction boundary mismatches the germline segment, possibly from a read error. This rearrangement joins TRBV7-9 to TRBJ2-4; D is possibly TRBD1 (6 bases). The germline V gene has CDR1 SEHNR and CDR2 FQNEAQ (reference sequence). The length of the CDR3 is 11 residues. The CDR3: CASSDGWDKIF. The CDR3 region has the DNA TGTGCCAGCAGCGATGGGTGGGACAAGATCTTC.

The chain uses TRBV18 and TRBJ2-2, with 7 bases aligning to TRBD1. CDR3 length equals 19 residues. Trimming took 2 bases from V and 0 from J; bases not matched to a gene: 12. The germline CDR1 and CDR2 sequences are KGHSH and LQKENI. For the CDR3, the DNA is TGTGCCAGCTCACCATACGGTACTACAGGGGCCTCGAACACCGGGGAGCTGTTTTTT. This codes for CASSPYGTTGASNTGELFF.

This clone was detected only a few times. The chain employs TRBV5-5 and TRBJ2-2, with a tentative D call TRBD1 (6 bases). Germline-derived CDR1 and CDR2 are SGHKS and YYEKEE (reference sequence). Trimming removed 4 bases from V and 1 base from J, with 14 bases in between. The length of the CDR3 is 16 residues. As DNA, the CDR3 is TGTGCCAGCAGCCCCGGTACAGGGCTGAACACCGGGGAGCTGTTTTTT. Residues: CASSPGTGLNTGELFF.

This clone turned up a few times. The genes are TRBV12-3 or TRBV12-4 and TRBJ1-1; 7 nucleotides agree with TRBD1. V shed 2 bases and J 8 bases; nucleotides not matched to a gene: 5. This CDR3 contains 13 residues. CDR3 region: CASSLRGGAEAFF. CDR3 coding DNA: TGTGCCAGCAGTTTAAGAGGGGGCGCAGAAGCTTTCTTT.

The CDR3 protein is CASSRNGLAGAGDGEQFF. CDR3 bases: TGTGCCAGCAGCCGAAACGGACTAGCGGGCGCTGGCGACGGTGAGCAGTTCTTC. The rearrangement joins TRBV7-6 to TRBJ2-1; 11 bases are a match to TRBD2. The CDR3 totals 18 residues. Germline V gene data show CDR1 as SGHVS and CDR2 as FNYEAQ. Germline trimming cut 5 bases from V and 9 bases from J; bases unmatched to any gene: 18.

The CDR3 coding sequence is TGTGCCAGCAGCGACAGGGGAGAAGCTTTCTTT. This gives the protein CASSDRGEAFF. V usage is TRBV12-3 or TRBV12-4 and J usage is TRBJ1-1; TRBD1 matches 8 bases. This CDR3 has 11 amino acids. V was clipped by 6 bases and J by 8 bases; unmatched bases: 2.

This chain connects TRBV27 to TRBJ2-7; 7 bases match TRBD2. Germline-derived CDR1 and CDR2 are MNHEY and SMNVEV (reference sequence). After removal of 6 bases from V and 2 bases from J, the junction contained 13 bases not matched to a gene. This CDR3 has 16 amino acids. The CDR3 coding sequence is TGTGCCAGCAGCGCCGCGGAGGCTAGCGGCACCTACGAGCAGTACTTC. Encoded protein: CASSAAEASGTYEQYF.

The CDR3, as DNA: TGCGCCAGCAGCTTGACCGGGACTAGCGGGAGTTTGGACAATGAGCAGTTCTTC. Encoded protein: CASSLTGTSGSLDNEQFF. The genes are TRBV5-1 and TRBJ2-1, with 14 bases aligning to TRBD2. V lost 1 base and J lost 5; bases outside the gene matches: 8. Germline CDR1 SGHRS, CDR2 YFSETQ. This CDR3 comprises 18 residues.